The clone carrying this TCR beta chain has only a few counts. Its antigen is unknown. Germline and junction disagree at one end, which may indicate a read error. CDR1 and CDR2 (germline): SSHAT, FNYEAQ (reference sequence). The CDR3 contains 15 residues. It was with a sample-barcoded 5' primer and a J-beta primer mix that a second PCR of roughly 7 to 12 cycles was run. One entry per CDR3 protein, called by TCRdb with MiXCR from the 5' RACE reads. The table has roughly 700,000 distinct CDR3 sequences, about 25% seen once. This specimen belongs to a study of blood T cells in healthy people across ages. Study observations and caveats: Without sorted subsets, naive and antigen-experienced compartments could not be conclusively compared.

This same sample was also part of a study on T cells of mothers and their children.

Sequenced: blood. The chain links TRBV7-7 to TRBJ2-3, with a tentative D call TRBD1 (5 bases). This receptor was obtained from a boy aged 5-17 years in good health. The CDR3 nucleotides are TGTGCTAGCAGCCCAGAGGACACCCCAACGGATACGCAGTATTTT. Its translation is CASSPEDTPTDTQYF.